Listed below are T cell receptor beta chains from one sample, sequenced in a study of OX40 agonist ivuxolimab in advanced cancers. TCRdb's table, derived via immunoSEQ multiplex PCR, lists solely in-frame clones and lacks some. The sample consists of 25,000 to 30,000 clones, roughly three quarters of them appearing once. Sequencing was performed on CD4+ or CD8+ T cells sorted from blood, taken in a trial of the OX40 agonist ivuxolimab. The source is an adult with an advanced solid tumor such as melanoma, head and neck, liver or kidney cancer. Both conserved end residues are part of each CDR3. D genes are given only for firm matches. For some rows the clone size is stated as once, few or many, or as a class when expanded; others skip it.

>TRBV7-8|TRBJ2-7|-|-
TGTGCCAGCAGCTTAGTGATCCGGGACAAATGGTCCTACGAGCAGTACTTC
CASSLVIRDKWSYEQYF
>TRBV29-1|TRBJ2-6|-|-
TGCAGCGTTGATTCCGGGGCCAACGTCCTGACTTTC
CSVDSGANVLTF
>TRBV27|TRBJ1-5|-|once
TGTGCCAGCAGTCCCTGGACGGATAGCAATCAGCCCCAGCATTTT
CASSPWTDSNQPQHF
>TRBV20-1|TRBJ1-2|TRBD1|once
TGCAGTGCTCCGACAGGGAAGAGCTACACCTTC
CSAPTGKSYTF
>TRBV7-9|TRBJ1-4|TRBD1|few
TGTGCCAGCAGTTCTCCCGGGACAGGGTTGGAAAAACTGTTTTTT
CASSSPGTGLEKLFF
>TRBV6-5|TRBJ1-1|-|once
TGTGCCAGCAGTACCTCAGGTAGTGGAGCTTTCTTT
CASSTSGSGAFF
>TRBV29-1|TRBJ1-5|-|-
TGCAGCGTTCAACAGGGAAAGAATCAGCCCCAGCATTTT
CSVQQGKNQPQHF
>TRBV2|TRBJ1-1|-|-
TGTGCCAGCAGGAACGGGGGGGGCAACACTGAAGCTTTCTTT
CASRNGGGNTEAFF
>TRBV4-2|TRBJ1-6|-|-
TGTGCCAGCAGCCAAGATCTCAGGGCGGATTCACCCCTCCACTTT
CASSQDLRADSPLHF
>TRBV11-2|TRBJ2-2|TRBD2|-
TGTGCCAGCAGCCCCTCGGCGGGGGGTCTCAACACCGGGGAGCTGTTTTTT
CASSPSAGGLNTGELFF
>TRBV5-5|TRBJ1-4|-|-
TGTGCCAGCAGCCCATCACCCGGACAGACAACTAATGAAAAACTGTTTTTT
CASSPSPGQTTNEKLFF